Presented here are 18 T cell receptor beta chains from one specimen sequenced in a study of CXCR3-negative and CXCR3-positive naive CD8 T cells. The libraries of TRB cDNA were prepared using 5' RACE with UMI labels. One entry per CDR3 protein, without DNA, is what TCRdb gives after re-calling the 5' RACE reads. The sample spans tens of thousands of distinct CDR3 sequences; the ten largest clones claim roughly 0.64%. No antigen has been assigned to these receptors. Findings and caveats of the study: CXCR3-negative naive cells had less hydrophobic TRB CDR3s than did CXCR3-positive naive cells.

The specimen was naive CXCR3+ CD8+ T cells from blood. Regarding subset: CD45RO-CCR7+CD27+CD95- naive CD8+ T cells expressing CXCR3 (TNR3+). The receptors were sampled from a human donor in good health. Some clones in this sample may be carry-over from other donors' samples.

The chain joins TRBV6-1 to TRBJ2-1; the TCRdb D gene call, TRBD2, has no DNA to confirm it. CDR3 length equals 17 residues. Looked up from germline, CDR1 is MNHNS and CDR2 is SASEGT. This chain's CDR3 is CASRSRIASGPYNEQFF.

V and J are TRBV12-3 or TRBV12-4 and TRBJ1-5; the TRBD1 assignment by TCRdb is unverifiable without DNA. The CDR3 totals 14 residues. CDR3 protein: CASTWGVPNQPQHF.

This CDR3 reads CASSFLGTQYF. This chain links TRBV7-9 with TRBJ2-5. Germline V gene sequence: CDR1 SEHNR, CDR2 FQNEAQ (reference sequence). The CDR3 runs to 11 residues.

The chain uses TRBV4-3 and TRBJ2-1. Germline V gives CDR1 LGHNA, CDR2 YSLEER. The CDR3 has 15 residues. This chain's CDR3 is CASSQDGSSYNEQFF.

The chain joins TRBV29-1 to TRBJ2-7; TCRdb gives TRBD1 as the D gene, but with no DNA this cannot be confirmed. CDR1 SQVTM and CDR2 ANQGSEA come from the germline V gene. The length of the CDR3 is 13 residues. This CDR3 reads CSVTGPLSYEQYF.

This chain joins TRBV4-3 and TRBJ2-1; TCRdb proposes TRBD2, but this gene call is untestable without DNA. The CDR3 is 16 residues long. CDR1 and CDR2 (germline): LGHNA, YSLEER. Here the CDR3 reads CASSQDRLAGDSEQFF.

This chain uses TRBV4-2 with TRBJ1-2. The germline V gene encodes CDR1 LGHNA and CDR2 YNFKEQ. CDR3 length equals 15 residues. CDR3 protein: CASSQVYRSNYGYTF.

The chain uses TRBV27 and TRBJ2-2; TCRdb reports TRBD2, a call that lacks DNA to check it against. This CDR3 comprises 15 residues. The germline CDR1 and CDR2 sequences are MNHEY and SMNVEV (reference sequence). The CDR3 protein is CASSTLAGGREELFF.

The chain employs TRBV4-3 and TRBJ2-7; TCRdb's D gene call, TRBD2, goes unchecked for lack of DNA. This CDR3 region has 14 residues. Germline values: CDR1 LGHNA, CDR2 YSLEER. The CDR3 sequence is CASSQDASGDARYF.

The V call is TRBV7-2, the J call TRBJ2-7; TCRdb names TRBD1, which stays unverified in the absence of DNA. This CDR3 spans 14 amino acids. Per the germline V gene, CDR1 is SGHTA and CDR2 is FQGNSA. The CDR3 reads CASSLGGTVREQYF.

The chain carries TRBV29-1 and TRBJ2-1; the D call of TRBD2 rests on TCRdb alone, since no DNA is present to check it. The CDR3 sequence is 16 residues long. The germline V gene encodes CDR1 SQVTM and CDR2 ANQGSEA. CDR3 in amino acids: CSVESSGGATYNEQFF.

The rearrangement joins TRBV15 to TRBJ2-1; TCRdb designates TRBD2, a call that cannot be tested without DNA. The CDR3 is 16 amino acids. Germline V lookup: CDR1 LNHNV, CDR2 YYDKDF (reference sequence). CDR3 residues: CATSRDGLASYNEQFF.

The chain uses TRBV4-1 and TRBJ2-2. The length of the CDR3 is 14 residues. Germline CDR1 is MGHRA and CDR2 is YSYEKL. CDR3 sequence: CASSQGIGAGELFF.

The CDR3 loop is CATSSGVREQYF. The gene calls are TRBV15 and TRBJ2-7; TCRdb selects TRBD1, and the lack of DNA leaves this call unchecked. The germline gives CDR1 LNHNV, CDR2 YYDKDF (reference sequence). The CDR3 contains 12 residues.

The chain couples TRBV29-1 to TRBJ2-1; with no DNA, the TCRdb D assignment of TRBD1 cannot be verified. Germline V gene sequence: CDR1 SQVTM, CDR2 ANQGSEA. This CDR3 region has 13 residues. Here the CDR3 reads CSVDDRGINEQFF.

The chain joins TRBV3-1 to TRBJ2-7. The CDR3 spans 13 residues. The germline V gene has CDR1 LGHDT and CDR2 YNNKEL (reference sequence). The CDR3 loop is CASSHQDVREQYF.

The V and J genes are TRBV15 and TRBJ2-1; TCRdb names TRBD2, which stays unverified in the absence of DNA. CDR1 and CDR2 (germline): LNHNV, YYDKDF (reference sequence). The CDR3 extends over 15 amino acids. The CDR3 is CATSRDEGRDNEQFF. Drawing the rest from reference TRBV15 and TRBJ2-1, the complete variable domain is DAMVIQNPRYQVTQFGKPVTLSCSQTLNHNVMYWYQQKSSQAPKLLFHYYDKDFNNEADTPDNFQSRRPNTSFCFLDIRSPGLGDTAMYLCATSRDEGRDNEQFFGPGTRLTVL.

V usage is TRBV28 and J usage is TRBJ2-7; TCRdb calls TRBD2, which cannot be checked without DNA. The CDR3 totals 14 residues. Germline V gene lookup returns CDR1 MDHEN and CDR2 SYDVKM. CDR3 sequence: CASQPGLASHEQYF.